This T cell receptor (beta chain) was captured by sequencing in a study of OX40 agonist ivuxolimab in advanced cancers. Sampled blood was obtained at baseline, cycle 4 day 1, and cycle 7 day 1. This clone was counted between two and nine times. The antigen is not known. The V and J ends lost 2 bases and 2 bases respectively, with 10 bases between them. This CDR3 spans 14 amino acids. Germline V CDR1 and CDR2: SGHTA, FQGTGA. Study conclusions and caveats: Researchers did not determine the expanded peripheral T cells' antigen specificity. At doses 0.1 to 3.0 mg/kg, CD4+ and CD8+ clones expanded. Patients who responded partially at 0.1-3.0 mg/kg showed clonal expansion ranking among the lowest.

The repertoire was sequenced with immunoSEQ multiplex PCR; TCRdb's copy has only in-frame clones and lacks some. The sample holds fewer than 100,000 clones, 70% to 85% seen once. The source was CD4+ or CD8+ T cells sorted from blood, collected in a trial of the OX40 agonist ivuxolimab. This chain joins TRBV7-3 and TRBJ2-7, with D perhaps TRBD1 (5 bases). This receptor was obtained from an adult with an advanced solid tumor such as melanoma, head and neck, liver or kidney cancer. The DNA for the CDR3 is TGTGCCAGCAGCTTATTCCAGGGCCCCTACGAGCAGTACTTC. Its protein is CASSLFQGPYEQYF.